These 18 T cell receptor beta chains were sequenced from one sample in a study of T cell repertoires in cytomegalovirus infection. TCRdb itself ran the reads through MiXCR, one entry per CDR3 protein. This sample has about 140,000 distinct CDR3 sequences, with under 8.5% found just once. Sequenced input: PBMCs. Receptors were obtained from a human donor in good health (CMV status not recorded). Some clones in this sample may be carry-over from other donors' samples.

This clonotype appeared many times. The CDR3 sequence: CASSSTGTVATDTQYF. The CDR3 region has the DNA TGTGCCAGCAGTTCTACCGGGACGGTGGCAACAGATACGCAGTATTTT. This sequence joins TRBV7-2 and TRBJ2-3; either TRBD1 or TRBD2 may supply D (5 bases each). V lost 6 bases and J lost 3, with 19 bases in between. The CDR3 is 16 amino acids. Per germline, CDR1 SGHTA and CDR2 FQGNSA. The entire variable domain, with the rest obtained from reference TRBV7-2 and TRBJ2-3, is as follows: GAGVSQSPSNKVTEKGKDVELRCDPISGHTALYWYRQSLGQGLEFLIYFQGNSAPDKSGLPSDRFSAERTGGSVSTLTIQRTQQEDSAVYLCASSSTGTVATDTQYFGPGTRLTVL.

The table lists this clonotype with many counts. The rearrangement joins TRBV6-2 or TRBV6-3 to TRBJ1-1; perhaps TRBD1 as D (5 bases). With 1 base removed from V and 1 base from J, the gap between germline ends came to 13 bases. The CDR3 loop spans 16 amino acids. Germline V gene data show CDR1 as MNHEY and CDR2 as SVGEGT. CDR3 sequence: CASSYWGPEGNTEAFF. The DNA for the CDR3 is TGTGCCAGCAGTTACTGGGGCCCTGAAGGGAACACTGAAGCTTTCTTT.

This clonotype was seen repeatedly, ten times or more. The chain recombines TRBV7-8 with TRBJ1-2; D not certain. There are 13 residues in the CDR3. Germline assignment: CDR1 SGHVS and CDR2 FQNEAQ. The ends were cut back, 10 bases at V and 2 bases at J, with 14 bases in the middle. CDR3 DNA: TGTGCCACCCGCGCAGGAGAGAACTATGGCTACACCTTC. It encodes CATRAGENYGYTF.

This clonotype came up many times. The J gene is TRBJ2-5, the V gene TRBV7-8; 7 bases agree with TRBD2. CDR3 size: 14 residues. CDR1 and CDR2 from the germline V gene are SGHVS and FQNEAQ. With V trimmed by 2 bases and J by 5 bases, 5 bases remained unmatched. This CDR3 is CASSLSGTYETQYF. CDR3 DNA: TGTGCCAGCAGCTTAAGCGGGACGTATGAGACCCAGTACTTC.

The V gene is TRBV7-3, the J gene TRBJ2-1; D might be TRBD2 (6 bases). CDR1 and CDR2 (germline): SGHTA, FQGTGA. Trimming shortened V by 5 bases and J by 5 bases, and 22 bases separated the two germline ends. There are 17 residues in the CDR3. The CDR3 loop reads CASSPTVGRGEDNEQFF. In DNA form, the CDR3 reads TGTGCCAGCAGCCCCACCGTGGGCCGCGGGGAGGACAATGAGCAGTTCTTC. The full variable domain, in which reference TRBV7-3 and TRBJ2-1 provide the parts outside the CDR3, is GAGVSQTPSNKVTEKGKYVELRCDPISGHTALYWYRQSLGQGPEFLIYFQGTGAADDSGLPNDRFFAVRPEGSVSTLKIQRTERGDSAVYLCASSPTVGRGEDNEQFFGPGTRLTVL.

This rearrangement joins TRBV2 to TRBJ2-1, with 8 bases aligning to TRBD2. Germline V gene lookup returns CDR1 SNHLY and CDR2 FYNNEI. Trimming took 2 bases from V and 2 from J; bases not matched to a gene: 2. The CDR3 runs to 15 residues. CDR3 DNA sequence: TGTGCCAGCAGTGAAAGTAGCGGGGCCTACAATGAGCAGTTCTTC. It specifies CASSESSGAYNEQFF.

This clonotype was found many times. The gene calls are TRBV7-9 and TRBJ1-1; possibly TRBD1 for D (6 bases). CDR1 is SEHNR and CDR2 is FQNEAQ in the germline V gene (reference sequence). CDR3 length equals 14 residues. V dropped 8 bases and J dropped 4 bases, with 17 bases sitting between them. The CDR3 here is CASELTVGATEAFF. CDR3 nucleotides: TGTGCCAGCGAACTTACCGTGGGGGCCACTGAAGCTTTCTTT.

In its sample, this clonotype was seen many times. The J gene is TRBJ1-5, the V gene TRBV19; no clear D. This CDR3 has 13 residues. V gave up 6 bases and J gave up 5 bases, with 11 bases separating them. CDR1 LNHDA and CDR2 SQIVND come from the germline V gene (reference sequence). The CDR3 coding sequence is TGTGCCAGTAGAGACCAAAACGATCAGCCCCAGCATTTT. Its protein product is CASRDQNDQPQHF.

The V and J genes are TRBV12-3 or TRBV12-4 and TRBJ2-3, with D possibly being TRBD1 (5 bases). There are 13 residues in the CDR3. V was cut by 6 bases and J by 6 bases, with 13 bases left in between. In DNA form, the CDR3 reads TGTGCCAGCAGGGGGCCAGGAACGGATACGCAGTATTTT. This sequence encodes CASRGPGTDTQYF.

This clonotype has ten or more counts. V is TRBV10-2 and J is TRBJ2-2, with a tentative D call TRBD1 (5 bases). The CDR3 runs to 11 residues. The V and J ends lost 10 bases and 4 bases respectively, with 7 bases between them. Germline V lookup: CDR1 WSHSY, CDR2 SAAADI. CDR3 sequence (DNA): TGCGCCACCCAGGGCACCGGGGAGCTGTTTTTT. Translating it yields CATQGTGELFF.

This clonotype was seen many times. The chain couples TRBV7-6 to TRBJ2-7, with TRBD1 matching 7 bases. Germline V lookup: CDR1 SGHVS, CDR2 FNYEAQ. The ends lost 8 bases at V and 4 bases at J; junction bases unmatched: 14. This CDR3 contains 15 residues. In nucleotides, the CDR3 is TGTGCCAGCGTACCCCCGGGACAGCCGTCATACGAGCAGTACTTC. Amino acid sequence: CASVPPGQPSYEQYF.

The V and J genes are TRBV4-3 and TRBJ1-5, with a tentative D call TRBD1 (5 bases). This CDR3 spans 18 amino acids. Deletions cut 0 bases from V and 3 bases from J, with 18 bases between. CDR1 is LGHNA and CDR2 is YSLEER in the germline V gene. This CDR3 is CASSQDPPGGLLNQPQHF. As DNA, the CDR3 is TGCGCCAGCAGCCAAGATCCCCCCGGGGGGTTGCTCAATCAGCCCCAGCATTTT.

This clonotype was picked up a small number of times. The CDR3 DNA reads as TGTGCCAGCAGCCTCGAGGGGCCGGTCGGGGAGCTGTTTTTT. This encodes CASSLEGPVGELFF. This chain connects TRBV4-2 to TRBJ2-2, with D perhaps given as TRBD1 or TRBD2 (5 bases each). The CDR3 covers 14 residues. With 4 bases removed from V and 7 bases from J, the gap between germline ends came to 13 bases. CDR1 LGHNA and CDR2 YNFKEQ come from the germline V gene.

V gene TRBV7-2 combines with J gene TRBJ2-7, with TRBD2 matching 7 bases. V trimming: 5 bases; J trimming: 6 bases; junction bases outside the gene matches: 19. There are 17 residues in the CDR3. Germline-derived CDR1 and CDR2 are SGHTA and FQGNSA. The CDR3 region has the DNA TGTGCCAGCAGCGGGGGGGGGGGGGGGGAGCTGAGCGGCGAGCAGTACTTC. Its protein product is CASSGGGGGELSGEQYF.

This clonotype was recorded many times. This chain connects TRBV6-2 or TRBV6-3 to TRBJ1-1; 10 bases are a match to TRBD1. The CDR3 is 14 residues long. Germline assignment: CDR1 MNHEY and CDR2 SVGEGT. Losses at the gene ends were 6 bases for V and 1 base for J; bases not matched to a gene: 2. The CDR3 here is CASSRDRGNTEAFF. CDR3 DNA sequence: TGTGCCAGCAGCAGGGACAGGGGGAACACTGAAGCTTTCTTT.

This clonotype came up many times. CDR3 residues: CASSFWGGGEKLFF. In DNA, the CDR3 is TGTGCCAGCAGTTTCTGGGGGGGAGGTGAAAAACTGTTTTTT. The chain employs TRBV12-3 or TRBV12-4 and TRBJ1-4, with D possibly being TRBD1 (5 bases). The V end was cut by 3 bases, the J end by 7 bases, with 12 bases between. This CDR3 is built from 14 residues.

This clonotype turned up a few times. This CDR3 is CASSTRGSYGYTF. In DNA form, the CDR3 reads TGTGCCAGCAGTACCCGAGGGTCCTATGGCTACACCTTC. The chain is built from TRBV6-5 and TRBJ1-2, with unresolved D. Germline-derived CDR1 and CDR2 are MNHEY and SVGAGI. V shed 5 bases and J shed 4 bases, with 11 bases lying between them. This CDR3 spans 13 amino acids.

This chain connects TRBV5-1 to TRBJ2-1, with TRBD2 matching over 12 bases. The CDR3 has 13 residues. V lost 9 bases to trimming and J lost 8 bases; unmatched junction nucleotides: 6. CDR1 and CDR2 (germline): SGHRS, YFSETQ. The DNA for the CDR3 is TGCGCCACCTCTCTAGCGGGGGGGCATGAGCAGTTCTTC. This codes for CATSLAGGHEQFF.